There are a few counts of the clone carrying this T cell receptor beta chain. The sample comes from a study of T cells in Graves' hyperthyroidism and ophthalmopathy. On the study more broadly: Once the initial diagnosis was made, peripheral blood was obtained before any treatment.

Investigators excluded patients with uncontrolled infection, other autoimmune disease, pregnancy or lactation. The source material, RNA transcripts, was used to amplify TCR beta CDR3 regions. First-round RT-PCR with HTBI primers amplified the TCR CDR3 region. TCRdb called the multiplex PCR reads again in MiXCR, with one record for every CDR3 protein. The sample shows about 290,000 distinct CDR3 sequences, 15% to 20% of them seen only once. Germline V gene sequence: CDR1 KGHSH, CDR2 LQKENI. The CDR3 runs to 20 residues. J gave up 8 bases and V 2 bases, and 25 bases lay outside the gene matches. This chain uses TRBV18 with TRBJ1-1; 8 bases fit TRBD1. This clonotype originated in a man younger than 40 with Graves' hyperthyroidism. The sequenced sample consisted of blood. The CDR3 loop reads CASSPISWELLQGDGSEAFF. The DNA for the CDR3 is TGTGCCAGCTCACCAATCTCATGGGAGTTATTACAGGGGGATGGGTCGGAAGCTTTCTTT.